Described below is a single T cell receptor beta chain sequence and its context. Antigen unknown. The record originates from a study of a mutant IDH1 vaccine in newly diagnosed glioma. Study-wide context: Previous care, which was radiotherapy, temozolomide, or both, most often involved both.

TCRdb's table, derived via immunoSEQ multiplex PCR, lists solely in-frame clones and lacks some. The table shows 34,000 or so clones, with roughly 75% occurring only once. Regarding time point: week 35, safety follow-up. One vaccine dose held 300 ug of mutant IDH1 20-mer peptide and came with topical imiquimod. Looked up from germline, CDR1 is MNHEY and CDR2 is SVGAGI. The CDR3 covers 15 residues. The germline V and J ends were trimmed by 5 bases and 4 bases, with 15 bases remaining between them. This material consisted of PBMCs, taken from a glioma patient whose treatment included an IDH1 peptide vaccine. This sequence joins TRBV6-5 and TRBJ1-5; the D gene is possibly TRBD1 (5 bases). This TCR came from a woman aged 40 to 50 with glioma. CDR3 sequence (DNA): TGTGCCAGCAGTCCAACCGGGGCACCTAATCAGCCCCAGCATTTT. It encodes CASSPTGAPNQPQHF.